This TCR beta chain is from a study of post-analysis software for immune sequencing data. Overall study results and limits: Among multiple sclerosis patients, normalized Chao1 diversity was significantly below that of controls. The five TRBV segments detected at higher frequency in patients than in controls included TRBV5-6, TRBV5-1 and TRBV20-1.

Sequencing libraries made from TCR beta cDNA carried unique molecular identifiers. TCRdb ran MiXCR on the PCR reads and lists one entry per CDR3 protein. The data contain 650,000 to 850,000 distinct CDR3 sequences, approximately 53% of them singletons. V dropped 1 base and J dropped 0 bases, with 13 bases sitting between them. CDR3 length: 17 amino acids. Turning to this clonotype: What it recognizes is unknown.

The sequence came from a girl between 5 and 17 years old with multiple sclerosis. The chain carries TRBV12-3 or TRBV12-4 and TRBJ2-1, with no clear D. The sequenced material came from blood. The CDR3 DNA reads as TGTGCCAGCAGTTTAGACCCCCGGCGGCCCTCCTACAATGAGCAGTTCTTC. Its protein product is CASSLDPRRPSYNEQFF.